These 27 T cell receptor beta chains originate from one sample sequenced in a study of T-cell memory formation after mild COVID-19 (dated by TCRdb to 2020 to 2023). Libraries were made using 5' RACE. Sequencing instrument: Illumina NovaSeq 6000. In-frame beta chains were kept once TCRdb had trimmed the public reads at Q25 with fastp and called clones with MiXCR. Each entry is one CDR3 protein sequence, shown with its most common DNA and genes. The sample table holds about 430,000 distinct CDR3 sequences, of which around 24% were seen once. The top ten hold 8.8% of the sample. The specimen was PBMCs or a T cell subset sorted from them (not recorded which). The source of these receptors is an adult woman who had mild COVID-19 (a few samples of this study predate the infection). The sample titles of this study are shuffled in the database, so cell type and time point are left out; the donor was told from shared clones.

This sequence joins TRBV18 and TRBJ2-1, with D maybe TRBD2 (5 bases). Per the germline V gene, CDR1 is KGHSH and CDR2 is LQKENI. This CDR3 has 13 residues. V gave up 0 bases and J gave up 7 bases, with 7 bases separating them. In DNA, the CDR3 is TGTGCCAGCTCACCACCTAGCGTGAATGAGCAGTTCTTC. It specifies CASSPPSVNEQFF.

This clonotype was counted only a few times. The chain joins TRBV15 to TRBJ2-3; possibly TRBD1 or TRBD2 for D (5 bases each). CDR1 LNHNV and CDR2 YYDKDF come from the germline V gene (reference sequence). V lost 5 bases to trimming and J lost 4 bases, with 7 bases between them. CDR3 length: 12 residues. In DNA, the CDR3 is TGTGCCACCAGCGTGGGACCAGATACGCAGTATTTT. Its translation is CATSVGPDTQYF.

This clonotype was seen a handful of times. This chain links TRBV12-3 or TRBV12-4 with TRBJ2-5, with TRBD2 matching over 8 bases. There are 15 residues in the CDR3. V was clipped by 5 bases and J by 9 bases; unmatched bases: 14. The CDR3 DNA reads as TGTGCCAGCAGTCTCCCGGCGGGGGGACCTGGGGCCCAGTACTTC. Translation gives CASSLPAGGPGAQYF.

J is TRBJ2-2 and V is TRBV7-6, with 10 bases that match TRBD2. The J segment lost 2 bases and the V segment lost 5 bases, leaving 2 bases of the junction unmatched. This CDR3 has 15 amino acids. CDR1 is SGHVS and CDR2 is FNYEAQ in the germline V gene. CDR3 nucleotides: TGTGCCAGCAGCCAGCGGGGGGGCAACACCGGGGAGCTGTTTTTT. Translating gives CASSQRGGNTGELFF. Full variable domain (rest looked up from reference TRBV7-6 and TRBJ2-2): GAGVSQSPRYKVTKRGQDVALRCDPISGHVSLYWYRQALGQGPEFLTYFNYEAQQDKSGLPNDRFSAERPEGSISTLTIQRTEQRDSAMYRCASSQRGGNTGELFFGEGSRLTVL.

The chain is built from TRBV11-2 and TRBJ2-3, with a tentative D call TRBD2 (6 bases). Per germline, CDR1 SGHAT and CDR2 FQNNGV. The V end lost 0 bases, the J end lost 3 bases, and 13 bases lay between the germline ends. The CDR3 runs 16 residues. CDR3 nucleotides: TGTGCCAGCAGCTTAGATCGGGCAGGAGGGACAGATACGCAGTATTTT. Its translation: CASSLDRAGGTDTQYF.

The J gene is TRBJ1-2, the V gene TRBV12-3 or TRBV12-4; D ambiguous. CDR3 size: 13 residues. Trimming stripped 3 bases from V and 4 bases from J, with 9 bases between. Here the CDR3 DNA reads TGTGCCAGCAGTTTGGTCCGGAGCTATGGCTACACCTTC. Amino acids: CASSLVRSYGYTF.

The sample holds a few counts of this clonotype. CDR3 coding DNA: TGTGCCACCAGTGATTCGGGCTCCCCCTCCTACAATGAGCAGTTCTTC. Translating gives CATSDSGSPSYNEQFF. The gene calls are TRBV24-1 and TRBJ2-1; no firm D call. The CDR3 is 16 residues long. CDR1 and CDR2 (germline): KGHDR, SFDVKD. Trimming took 2 bases from V and 0 from J, leaving 10 bases between them.

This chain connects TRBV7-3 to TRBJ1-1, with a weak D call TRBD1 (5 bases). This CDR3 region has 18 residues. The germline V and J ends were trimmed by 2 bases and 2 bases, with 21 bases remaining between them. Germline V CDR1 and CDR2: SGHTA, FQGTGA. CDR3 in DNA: TGTGCCAGCAGCTTACTTCCGATCGGGGACCGAGTAAACACTGAAGCTTTCTTT. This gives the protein CASSLLPIGDRVNTEAFF. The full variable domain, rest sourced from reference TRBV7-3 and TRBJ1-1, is GAGVSQTPSNKVTEKGKYVELRCDPISGHTALYWYRQSLGQGPEFLIYFQGTGAADDSGLPNDRFFAVRPEGSVSTLKIQRTERGDSAVYLCASSLLPIGDRVNTEAFFGQGTRLTVV.

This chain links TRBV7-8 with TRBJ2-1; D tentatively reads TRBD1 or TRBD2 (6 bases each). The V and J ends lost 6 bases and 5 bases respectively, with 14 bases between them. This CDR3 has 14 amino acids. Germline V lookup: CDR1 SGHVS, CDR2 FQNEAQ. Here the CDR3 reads CASSFRGGNNEQFF. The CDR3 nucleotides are TGTGCCAGCAGTTTCAGGGGAGGAAACAATGAGCAGTTCTTC.

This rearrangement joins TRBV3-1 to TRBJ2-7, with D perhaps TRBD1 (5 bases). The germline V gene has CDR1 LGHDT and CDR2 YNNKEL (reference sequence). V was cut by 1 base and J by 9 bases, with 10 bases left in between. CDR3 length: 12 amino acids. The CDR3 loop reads CASSQGWQGQYF. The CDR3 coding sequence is TGTGCCAGCAGCCAAGGGTGGCAGGGGCAGTACTTC.

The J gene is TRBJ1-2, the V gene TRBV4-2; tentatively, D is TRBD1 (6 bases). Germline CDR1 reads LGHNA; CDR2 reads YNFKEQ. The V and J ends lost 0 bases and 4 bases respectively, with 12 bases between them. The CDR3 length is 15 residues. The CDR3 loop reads CASSQDAGGGYGYTF. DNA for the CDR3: TGTGCCAGCAGCCAAGATGCGGGGGGCGGCTATGGCTACACCTTC.

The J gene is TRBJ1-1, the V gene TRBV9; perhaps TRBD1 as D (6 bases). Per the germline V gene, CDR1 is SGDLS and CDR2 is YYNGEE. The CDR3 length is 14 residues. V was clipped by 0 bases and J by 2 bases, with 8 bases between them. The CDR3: CASSVEGTNTEAFF. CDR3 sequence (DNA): TGTGCCAGCAGCGTAGAAGGGACAAACACTGAAGCTTTCTTT.

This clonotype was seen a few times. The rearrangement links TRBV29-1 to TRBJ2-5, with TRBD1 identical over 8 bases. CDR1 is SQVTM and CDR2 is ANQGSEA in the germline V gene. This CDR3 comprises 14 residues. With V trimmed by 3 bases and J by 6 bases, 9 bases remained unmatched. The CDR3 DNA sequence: TGCAGCGTTGAGGTCCGGGACAGGAGCCAGACCCAGTACTTC. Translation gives CSVEVRDRSQTQYF.

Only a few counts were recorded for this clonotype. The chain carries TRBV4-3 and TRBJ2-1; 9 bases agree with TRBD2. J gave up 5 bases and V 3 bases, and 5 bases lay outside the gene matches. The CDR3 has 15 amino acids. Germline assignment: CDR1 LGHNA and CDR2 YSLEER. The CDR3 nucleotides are TGCGCCAGCAGCCAGTGGACTAGCGCGAACAATGAGCAGTTCTTC. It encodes CASSQWTSANNEQFF.

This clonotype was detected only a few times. CDR3 nucleotides: TGTGCCAGCAGCGTAGGCAGGACACCTACCTACGAGCAGTACTTC. Protein sequence: CASSVGRTPTYEQYF. The chain recombines TRBV9 with TRBJ2-7; D perhaps matches TRBD1 (5 bases). Trimming stripped 0 bases from V and 2 bases from J, with 12 bases between. Germline lookup yields CDR1 SGDLS and CDR2 YYNGEE. The CDR3 length is 15 residues.

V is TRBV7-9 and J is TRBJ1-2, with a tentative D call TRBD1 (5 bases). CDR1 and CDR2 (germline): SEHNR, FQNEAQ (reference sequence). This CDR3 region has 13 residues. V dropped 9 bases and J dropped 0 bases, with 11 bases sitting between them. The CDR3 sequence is CASDSGPNYGYTF. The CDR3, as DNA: TGTGCCAGTGATTCGGGGCCTAACTATGGCTACACCTTC.

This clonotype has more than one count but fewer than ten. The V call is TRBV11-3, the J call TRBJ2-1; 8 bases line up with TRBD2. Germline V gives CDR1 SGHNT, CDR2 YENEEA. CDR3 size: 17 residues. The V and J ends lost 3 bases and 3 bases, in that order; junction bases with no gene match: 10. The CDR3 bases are TGTGCCAGCAGCTTCGGGTCGCGGCGGGGGGTCTACAATGAGCAGTTCTTC. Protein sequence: CASSFGSRRGVYNEQFF.

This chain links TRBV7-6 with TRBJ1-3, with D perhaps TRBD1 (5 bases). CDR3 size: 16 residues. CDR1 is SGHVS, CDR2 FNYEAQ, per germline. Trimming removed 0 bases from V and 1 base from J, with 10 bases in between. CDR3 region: CASSLALGESGNTIYF. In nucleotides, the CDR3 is TGTGCCAGCAGCTTAGCGCTGGGGGAGTCTGGAAACACCATATATTTT.

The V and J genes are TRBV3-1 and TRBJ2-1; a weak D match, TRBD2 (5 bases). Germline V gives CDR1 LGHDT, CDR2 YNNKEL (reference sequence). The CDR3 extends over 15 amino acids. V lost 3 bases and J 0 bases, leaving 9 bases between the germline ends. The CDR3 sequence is CASSQRRTSYNEQFF. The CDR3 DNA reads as TGTGCCAGCAGCCAGCGGAGGACCTCCTACAATGAGCAGTTCTTC.

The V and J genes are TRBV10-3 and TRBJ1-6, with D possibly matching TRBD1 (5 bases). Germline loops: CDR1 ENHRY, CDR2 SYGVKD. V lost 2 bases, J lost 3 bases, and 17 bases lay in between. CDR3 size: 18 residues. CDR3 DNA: TGTGCCATCAGTGAGGGTGGAATCCAGGGCGACTATAATTCACCCCTCCACTTT. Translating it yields CAISEGGIQGDYNSPLHF.

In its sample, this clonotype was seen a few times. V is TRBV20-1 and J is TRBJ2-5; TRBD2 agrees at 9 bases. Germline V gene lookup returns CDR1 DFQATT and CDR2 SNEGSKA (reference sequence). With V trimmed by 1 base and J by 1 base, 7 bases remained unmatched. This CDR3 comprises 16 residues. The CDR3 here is CSARGGLAGSQETQYF. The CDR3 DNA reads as TGCAGTGCTAGAGGGGGGCTAGCGGGGAGCCAAGAGACCCAGTACTTC.

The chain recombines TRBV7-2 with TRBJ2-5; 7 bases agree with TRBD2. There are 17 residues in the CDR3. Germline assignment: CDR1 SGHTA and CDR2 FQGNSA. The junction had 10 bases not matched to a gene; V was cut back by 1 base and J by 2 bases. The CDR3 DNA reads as TGTGCCAGCAGCTTAGGCGGGGGTGGTAGCGGTCAAGAGACCCAGTACTTC. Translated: CASSLGGGGSGQETQYF. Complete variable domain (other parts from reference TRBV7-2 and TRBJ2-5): GAGVSQSPSNKVTEKGKDVELRCDPISGHTALYWYRQSLGQGLEFLIYFQGNSAPDKSGLPSDRFSAERTGGSVSTLTIQRTQQEDSAVYLCASSLGGGGSGQETQYFGPGTRLLVL.

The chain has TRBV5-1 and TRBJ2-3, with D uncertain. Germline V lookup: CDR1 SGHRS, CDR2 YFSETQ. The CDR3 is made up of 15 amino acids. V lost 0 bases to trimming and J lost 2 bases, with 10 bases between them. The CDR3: CASSLGWQNTDTQYF. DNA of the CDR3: TGCGCCAGCAGCTTGGGGTGGCAGAACACAGATACGCAGTATTTT.

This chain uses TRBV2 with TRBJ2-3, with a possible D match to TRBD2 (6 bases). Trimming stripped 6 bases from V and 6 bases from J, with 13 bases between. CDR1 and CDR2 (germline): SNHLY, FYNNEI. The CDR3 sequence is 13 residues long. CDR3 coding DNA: TGTGCCAGCAGAGGGGACTTTGGGGATACGCAGTATTTT. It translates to CASRGDFGDTQYF.

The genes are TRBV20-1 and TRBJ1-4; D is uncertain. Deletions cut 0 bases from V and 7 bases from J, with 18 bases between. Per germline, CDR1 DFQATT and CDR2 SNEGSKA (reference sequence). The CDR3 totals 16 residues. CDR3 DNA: TGCAGTGCTAGAGACAAGACCGGGCTGCACCCTGAAAAACTGTTTTTT. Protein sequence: CSARDKTGLHPEKLFF.

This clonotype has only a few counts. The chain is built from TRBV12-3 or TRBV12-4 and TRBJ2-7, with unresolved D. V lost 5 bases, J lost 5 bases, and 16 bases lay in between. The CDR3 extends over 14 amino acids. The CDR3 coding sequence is TGTGCCAGCAGTCCTGGACCCGGTTACCACGAGCAGTACTTC. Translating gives CASSPGPGYHEQYF.

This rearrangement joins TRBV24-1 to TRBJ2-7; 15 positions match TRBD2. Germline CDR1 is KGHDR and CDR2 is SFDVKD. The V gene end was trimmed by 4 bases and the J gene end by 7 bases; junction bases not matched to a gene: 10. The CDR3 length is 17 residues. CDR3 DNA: TGTGCCACCAGTGACCGGGGACTAGCGGGAGGCACAGGAGAGCAGTACTTC. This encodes CATSDRGLAGGTGEQYF.